The 27 T cell receptor beta chains listed next were all sequenced from one sample in a study of T-cell memory formation after mild COVID-19. TCRdb itself ran the 5' RACE reads through MiXCR, one entry per CDR3 protein. Counted here are 300,000 to 350,000 distinct CDR3 sequences, around 19% occurring once; the ten biggest clones make up under 25%. Sequences were obtained from PBMCs or a T cell subset sorted from them (not recorded which). Receptors originate from a man aged 18-30 years who had mild COVID-19 (a few samples of this study predate the infection). Cell type and time point are not known.

V and J are TRBV10-3 and TRBJ1-2; the D gene is possibly TRBD1 (6 bases). Germline V gene sequence: CDR1 ENHRY, CDR2 SYGVKD. V was shortened by 11 bases and J by 2 bases, with 15 bases between the two germline ends. The CDR3 length is 13 residues. The CDR3 sequence: CASWGQDNYGYTF. Written as DNA, the CDR3 is TGTGCCTCGTGGGGGCAGGACAACTATGGCTACACCTTC.

This clonotype was picked up a small number of times. V usage is TRBV7-2 and J usage is TRBJ1-6; TRBD1 aligns across 7 bases. V trimming: 5 bases; J trimming: 11 bases; junction bases outside the gene matches: 3. This CDR3 is 12 amino acids long. The germline V gene encodes CDR1 SGHTA and CDR2 FQGNSA. CDR3 protein: CASSGQVPPLHF. CDR3 nucleotides: TGTGCCAGCAGCGGACAGGTACCACCCCTCCACTTT. Based on the CDR3 plus reference TRBV7-2 and TRBJ1-6, the full variable domain is GAGVSQSPSNKVTEKGKDVELRCDPISGHTALYWYRQSLGQGLEFLIYFQGNSAPDKSGLPSDRFSAERTGGSVSTLTIQRTQQEDSAVYLCASSGQVPPLHFGNGTRLTVT.

The chain carries TRBV4-3 and TRBJ1-1; the match to TRBD1 covers 7 bases. The CDR3 extends over 13 amino acids. J lost 4 bases, V lost 3 bases, and 2 bases had no gene match. In germline, CDR1 is LGHNA, CDR2 YSLEER. CDR3 coding DNA: TGCGCCAGCAGCCAGGGACAGAGCACTGAAGCTTTCTTT. Its protein product is CASSQGQSTEAFF.

V and J are TRBV5-1 and TRBJ2-3; D gene ambiguous. The CDR3 consists of 11 residues. Per germline, CDR1 SGHRS and CDR2 YFSETQ. V gave up 4 bases and J gave up 6 bases, with 6 bases separating them. The CDR3 reads CASSHEDTQYF. CDR3 nucleotide sequence: TGCGCCAGCAGCCACGAGGATACGCAGTATTTT.

The rearrangement links TRBV25-1 to TRBJ1-1; D call uncertain. The germline V and J ends were trimmed by 4 bases and 0 bases, with 12 bases remaining between them. The CDR3 sequence is 15 residues long. CDR1 is MGHDK, CDR2 SYGVNS, per germline. The CDR3 DNA follows: TGTGCCAGCAGTGCTTGGATAGGGCTGAACACTGAAGCTTTCTTT. Translated: CASSAWIGLNTEAFF.

This clonotype was counted a few times. The chain has TRBV9 and TRBJ2-5; a possible D gene is TRBD1 (7 bases). Germline CDR1 reads SGDLS; CDR2 reads YYNGEE. The CDR3 is 16 residues long. The V end was cut by 0 bases, the J end by 2 bases, with 14 bases between. The CDR3 sequence is CASSVAGRGDQETQYF. The CDR3 DNA reads TGTGCCAGCAGCGTAGCCGGCAGGGGGGATCAAGAGACCCAGTACTTC.

V is TRBV29-1 and J is TRBJ1-5; TRBD1 matches 7 bases. The CDR3 covers 13 residues. Germline loops: CDR1 SQVTM, CDR2 ANQGSEA. With 6 bases clipped from V and 5 bases from J, the junction kept 7 bases outside the gene matches. The CDR3 reads CSVATGNHQPQHF. CDR3 bases: TGCAGCGTAGCGACAGGGAACCATCAGCCCCAGCATTTT.

This clonotype occurred a few times. The chain combines TRBV12-3 or TRBV12-4 with TRBJ2-6; D remains ambiguous. The length of the CDR3 is 14 residues. Trimming took off 9 bases at V and 0 bases at J, with 9 bases between the two ends. The DNA for the CDR3 is TGTGCCAGTCTCAGTGGCTCTGGGGCCAACGTCCTGACTTTC. It codes for CASLSGSGANVLTF.

The rearrangement joins TRBV6-6 to TRBJ1-1; TRBD1 matches at 8 bases. The CDR3 consists of 14 residues. Germline V lookup: CDR1 MNHNY, CDR2 SVGAGI (reference sequence). With V trimmed by 2 bases and J by 4 bases, 3 bases remained unmatched. The CDR3, as DNA: TGTGCCAGCAGTTACCCAGGGGGCATCACTGAAGCTTTCTTT. Protein sequence: CASSYPGGITEAFF.

This clonotype was seen more than once but under ten times. The chain couples TRBV7-2 to TRBJ1-5; unclear D gene. Trimming took off 1 base at V and 5 bases at J, with 12 bases between the two ends. Germline values: CDR1 SGHTA, CDR2 FQGNSA. The length of the CDR3 is 15 residues. CDR3 sequence (DNA): TGTGCCAGCAGCTTAGACTTAGGCTGGGATCAGCCCCAGCATTTT. Its protein product is CASSLDLGWDQPQHF.

The chain uses TRBV5-4 and TRBJ2-5; perhaps TRBD2 as D (5 bases). The germline gives CDR1 SGHNT, CDR2 YYREEE (reference sequence). This CDR3 has 14 amino acids. Trimming removed 0 bases from V and 6 bases from J, with 12 bases in between. Here the CDR3 reads CASSLAGFVKTQYF. The CDR3 DNA is TGTGCCAGCAGCTTGGCGGGGTTTGTAAAGACCCAGTACTTC.

V and J are TRBV9 and TRBJ2-5; D is ambiguous. The CDR3 has 13 amino acids. Trimming pared 0 bases from V and 2 bases from J, leaving 5 bases between. The germline gives CDR1 SGDLS, CDR2 YYNGEE. This CDR3 reads CASSVDIQETQYF. For the CDR3, the DNA is TGTGCCAGCAGCGTAGATATTCAAGAGACCCAGTACTTC. The full variable domain, rest sourced from reference TRBV9 and TRBJ2-5, is DSGVTQTPKHLITATGQRVTLRCSPRSGDLSVYWYQQSLDQGLQFLIQYYNGEERAKGNILERFSAQQFPDLHSELNLSSLELGDSALYFCASSVDIQETQYFGPGTRLLVL.

This clonotype was counted a few times. The chain couples TRBV7-6 to TRBJ2-4; D assignment may be TRBD1 or TRBD2 (5 bases each). With 0 bases removed from V and 9 bases from J, the gap between germline ends came to 15 bases. CDR1 SGHVS and CDR2 FNYEAQ come from the germline V gene. The CDR3 is made up of 15 amino acids. CDR3 residues: CASSLAGGPQGIQYF. CDR3 DNA: TGTGCCAGCAGCTTAGCGGGCGGGCCCCAGGGCATTCAGTACTTC. Full variable domain (rest looked up from reference TRBV7-6 and TRBJ2-4): GAGVSQSPRYKVTKRGQDVALRCDPISGHVSLYWYRQALGQGPEFLTYFNYEAQQDKSGLPNDRFSAERPEGSISTLTIQRTEQRDSAMYRCASSLAGGPQGIQYFGAGTRLSVL.

This clonotype has just one count. The chain recombines TRBV10-2 with TRBJ2-7; 11 positions match TRBD2. The CDR3 spans 15 residues. Germline V gene lookup returns CDR1 WSHSY and CDR2 SAAADI. Trimming at V came to 5 bases and at J to 3 bases, leaving 6 bases not matched to a gene. CDR3 coding DNA: TGCGCCAGCAGTTTTCTAGCGGGGGGCAACTACGAGCAGTACGTC. Amino acid sequence: CASSFLAGGNYEQYV.

The chain is built from TRBV9 and TRBJ1-5; D possibly corresponds to TRBD1 (6 bases). V dropped 2 bases and J dropped 6 bases, with 12 bases sitting between them. CDR3 length: 14 residues. CDR1 SGDLS and CDR2 YYNGEE come from the germline V gene. DNA for the CDR3: TGTGCCAGCAGCGTGGCCGGGGGGGCTCAGCCCCAGCATTTT. Translation gives CASSVAGGAQPQHF.

V is TRBV5-1 and J is TRBJ2-5; TRBD1 matches at 7 bases. In germline, CDR1 is SGHRS, CDR2 YFSETQ. There are 15 residues in the CDR3. Trimming at V came to 1 base and at J to 3 bases, leaving 6 bases not matched to a gene. CDR3 nucleotide sequence: TGCGCCAGCAGCTTGAGGACAGGACCCAAAGAGACCCAGTACTTC. Its protein product is CASSLRTGPKETQYF.

This clonotype was observed a few times. The chain has TRBV12-3 or TRBV12-4 and TRBJ2-3; 8 bases align to TRBD1. V dropped 6 bases and J dropped 8; count of bases not matched to a gene: 7. This CDR3 is built from 13 residues. The CDR3, as DNA: TGTGCCAGCAGAGGACAGGGAAGAGGTACGCAGTATTTT. Protein sequence: CASRGQGRGTQYF.

The genes are TRBV4-1 and TRBJ2-7; D remains unclear. Trimming took off 4 bases at V and 0 bases at J, with 7 bases between the two ends. The germline gives CDR1 MGHRA, CDR2 YSYEKL. This CDR3 region has 13 residues. This CDR3 reads CASSPESSYEQYF. The CDR3, as DNA: TGCGCCAGCAGCCCGGAGAGCTCCTACGAGCAGTACTTC.

The rearrangement joins TRBV3-1 to TRBJ1-2, with a possible D match to TRBD1 (5 bases). The CDR3 is 14 residues long. Trimming shortened V by 4 bases and J by 8 bases, and 17 bases separated the two germline ends. The germline V gene has CDR1 LGHDT and CDR2 YNNKEL (reference sequence). The CDR3 here is CASSPAAGARGYTF. Here the CDR3 DNA reads TGTGCCAGCAGCCCCGCGGCTGGGGCGCGGGGCTACACCTTC.

The V gene is TRBV2, the J gene TRBJ2-3; no clear D. The CDR3 runs 13 residues. Germline V gene sequence: CDR1 SNHLY, CDR2 FYNNEI. The V gene lost 2 bases and the J gene lost 5 bases, with 8 bases spanning the gap. The DNA of the CDR3 is TGTGCCAGCAGTGAACCCCACCAAGATACGCAGTATTTT. This translates into CASSEPHQDTQYF.

This clonotype was counted between two and nine times. The chain links TRBV4-3 to TRBJ2-5, with D possibly being TRBD1 (7 bases). In germline, CDR1 is LGHNA, CDR2 YSLEER. This CDR3 has 17 residues. The V end lost 2 bases, the J end lost 5 bases, and 21 bases lay between the germline ends. The CDR3 loop is CASSQFKEAGGGETQYF. The CDR3 DNA reads as TGCGCCAGCAGCCAATTTAAAGAGGCAGGGGGAGGTGAGACCCAGTACTTC.

The chain links TRBV12-3 or TRBV12-4 to TRBJ1-5, with 9 bases aligning to TRBD1. V was clipped by 6 bases and J by 6 bases; unmatched bases: 6. The CDR3 length is 14 residues. CDR3 sequence (DNA): TGTGCCAGCAGCCCGGGACAGGGAGGTCAGCCCCAGCATTTT. It yields the protein CASSPGQGGQPQHF.

In its sample, this clonotype was seen a few times. This chain joins TRBV19 and TRBJ1-5; the D is unclear. Germline values: CDR1 LNHDA, CDR2 SQIVND (reference sequence). Trimming cost V 6 bases and J 4 bases, with 13 bases left between them. The CDR3 is 14 residues long. The CDR3 sequence is CASRERTGNQPQHF. For the CDR3, the DNA is TGTGCCAGTAGGGAGAGGACCGGGAATCAGCCCCAGCATTTT.

The rearrangement joins TRBV6-2 or TRBV6-3 to TRBJ2-7; TRBD1 or TRBD2 may be the D gene (5 bases each). CDR1 is MNHEY and CDR2 is SVGEGT in the germline V gene. CDR3 length: 11 amino acids. V was trimmed by 2 bases and J by 9 bases, leaving 8 bases between them. DNA for the CDR3: TGTGCCAGCAGTTACGGGGGTGTGCAGTACTTC. This translates into CASSYGGVQYF.

The chain has TRBV7-3 and TRBJ1-5; D is uncertain. V shed 5 bases and J shed 9 bases, with 11 bases lying between them. The CDR3 is 12 residues long. CDR1 and CDR2 (germline): SGHTA, FQGTGA. The CDR3 loop is CASSRRTGPQHF. CDR3 nucleotide sequence: TGTGCCAGCAGCCGCAGGACCGGGCCCCAGCATTTT.

The rearrangement links TRBV28 to TRBJ1-3; unclear D gene. The CDR3 consists of 14 residues. Germline V gene data show CDR1 as MDHEN and CDR2 as SYDVKM. Trimming took off 5 bases at V and 5 bases at J, with 13 bases between the two ends. This CDR3 is CASSPPVGRNTIYF. The CDR3 DNA is TGTGCCAGCAGTCCCCCCGTGGGTCGAAACACCATATATTTT.

In its sample, this clonotype was seen many times. This chain links TRBV5-1 with TRBJ2-5, with D possibly TRBD1 on 5 matching bases. The CDR3 contains 15 residues. The V end lost 0 bases, the J end lost 4 bases, and 13 bases lay between the germline ends. Germline V gene lookup returns CDR1 SGHRS and CDR2 YFSETQ. Written as DNA, the CDR3 is TGCGCCAGCAGCTTGGGGGGCTCTGGTGGAGAGACCCAGTACTTC. It specifies CASSLGGSGGETQYF.